These 10 T cell receptor beta chains were sequenced from one sample in a study of beta chain features in type 1 diabetes. The authors reverse transcribed all of the isolated RNA, so sequencing captured expressed TCRB transcripts. Sequenced by immunoSEQ multiplex PCR; TCRdb stores in-frame clones only, minus some. The table includes around 320,000 clones, roughly 15% detected once. Material: central memory CD4+ T cells from blood. The receptors come from a man younger than 40 in good health.

The chain is built from TRBV27 and TRBJ2-1; D possibly corresponds to TRBD2 (5 bases). The CDR3 has 12 amino acids. The germline V gene has CDR1 MNHEY and CDR2 SMNVEV (reference sequence). Trimming stripped 4 bases from V and 12 bases from J, with 13 bases between. The CDR3 sequence is CASSSPYGGQFF. Written as DNA, the CDR3 is TGTGCCAGCAGTTCTCCATACGGAGGGCAGTTCTTC.

This clone was seen only a few times. The gene calls are TRBV6-1 and TRBJ1-2; possibly TRBD1 for D (6 bases). The CDR3 covers 14 residues. Germline V gives CDR1 MNHNS, CDR2 SASEGT. V was trimmed by 8 bases and J by 2 bases, leaving 15 bases between them. The CDR3 spells CASWLGTGNYGYTF. In DNA, the CDR3 is TGTGCCAGCTGGTTAGGTACAGGGAACTATGGCTACACCTTC.

V and J are TRBV29-1 and TRBJ1-5; 7 bases align to TRBD1. Germline-derived CDR1 and CDR2 are SQVTM and ANQGSEA. V was pared by 5 bases and J by 5 bases, with 9 bases of the junction left unmatched. The CDR3 length is 14 residues. The CDR3 here is CSVTTGDRHQPQHF. The CDR3 coding sequence is TGCAGCGTTACTACAGGGGATCGGCATCAGCCCCAGCATTTT.

This clone was seen a few times. The chain is built from TRBV6-5 and TRBJ2-2; 9 bases match TRBD2. V dropped 6 bases and J dropped 1; count of bases not matched to a gene: 3. This CDR3 contains 15 residues. Germline loops: CDR1 MNHEY, CDR2 SVGAGI. The CDR3 protein is CASRRLAVNTGELFF. CDR3 DNA sequence: TGTGCCAGCAGAAGACTAGCGGTGAACACCGGGGAGCTGTTTTTT.

V gene TRBV27 combines with J gene TRBJ2-7; D is possibly TRBD2 (5 bases). The CDR3 spans 14 residues. Germline V gene data show CDR1 as MNHEY and CDR2 as SMNVEV (reference sequence). V gave up 2 bases and J gave up 1 base, with 9 bases separating them. The CDR3 region is CASSLHGKSYEQYF. The DNA for the CDR3 is TGTGCCAGCAGTTTACACGGGAAATCCTACGAGCAGTACTTC.

In this sample, this clone turned up a few times. The chain has TRBV10-2 and TRBJ1-2; TRBD1 agrees at 7 bases. V was pared by 4 bases and J by 2 bases, with 4 bases of the junction left unmatched. The CDR3 has 14 residues. Germline CDR1 WSHSY, CDR2 SAAADI. The CDR3 DNA is TGCGCCAGCAGTGCCTGGACAGGAAACTATGGCTACACCTTC. Translated, it gives CASSAWTGNYGYTF.

This clone was counted only a few times. The V and J genes are TRBV28 and TRBJ1-2; 11 nucleotides line up with TRBD1. This CDR3 spans 19 amino acids. The ends lost 10 bases at V and 2 bases at J; junction bases unmatched: 21. CDR1 MDHEN and CDR2 SYDVKM come from the germline V gene. The CDR3 DNA follows: TGTGCCACCCGATTGACCCGTCCGGGACAGGGGGGAATGAACTATGGCTACACCTTC. Its protein product is CATRLTRPGQGGMNYGYTF.

The chain uses TRBV5-5 and TRBJ2-7; D is undetermined. CDR3 length equals 13 residues. CDR1 and CDR2 from the germline V gene are SGHKS and YYEKEE (reference sequence). Trimming left V 0 bases short and J 7 bases short, with 11 bases between. CDR3 sequence: CASSLGPIREQYV. The CDR3, as DNA: TGTGCCAGCAGCTTGGGCCCGATTAGGGAGCAGTACGTC.

The CDR3 here is CASSLSYATNEKLFF. CDR3 nucleotide sequence: TGTGCCAGCAGTTTATCCTATGCAACTAATGAAAAACTGTTTTTT. V is TRBV27 and J is TRBJ1-4; D call uncertain. V dropped 0 bases and J dropped 0 bases, with 5 bases sitting between them. The CDR3 sequence is 15 residues long. Per germline, CDR1 MNHEY and CDR2 SMNVEV (reference sequence).

This clone was observed a handful of times. The CDR3 DNA follows: TGTGCCAGTAGTATTCAACCCCTTCCGAACAATGAGCAGTTCTTC. It encodes CASSIQPLPNNEQFF. The chain combines TRBV19 with TRBJ2-1; D gene uncertain. CDR1 and CDR2 (germline): LNHDA, SQIVND (reference sequence). V gave up 3 bases and J gave up 5 bases, with 14 bases separating them. The CDR3 loop spans 15 amino acids.